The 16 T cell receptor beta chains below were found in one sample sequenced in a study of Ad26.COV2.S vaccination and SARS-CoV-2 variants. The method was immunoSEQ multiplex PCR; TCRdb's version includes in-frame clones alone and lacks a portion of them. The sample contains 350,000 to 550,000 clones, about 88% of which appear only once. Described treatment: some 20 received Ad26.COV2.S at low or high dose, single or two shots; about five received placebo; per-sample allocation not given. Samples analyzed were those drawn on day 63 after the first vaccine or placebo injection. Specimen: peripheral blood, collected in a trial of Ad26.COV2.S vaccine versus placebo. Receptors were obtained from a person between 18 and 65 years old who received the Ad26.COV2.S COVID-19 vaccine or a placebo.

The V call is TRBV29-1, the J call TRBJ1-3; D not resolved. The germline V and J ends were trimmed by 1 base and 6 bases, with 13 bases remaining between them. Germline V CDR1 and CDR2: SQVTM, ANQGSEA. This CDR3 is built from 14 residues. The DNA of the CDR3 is TGCAGCGTTGAAGCCTACACAAGACCAAACACCATATATTTT. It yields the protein CSVEAYTRPNTIYF.

The CDR3 DNA follows: TGTGCCAGTAGTATAGATGGGGGCTGGACAGGGTTAATCACAGATACGCAGTATTTT. As protein: CASSIDGGWTGLITDTQYF. This chain connects TRBV19 to TRBJ2-3; TRBD1 agrees at 8 bases. Germline trimming cut 0 bases from V and 2 bases from J; bases unmatched to any gene: 13. The CDR3 runs 19 residues. Germline CDR1 and CDR2: LNHDA and SQIVND (reference sequence).

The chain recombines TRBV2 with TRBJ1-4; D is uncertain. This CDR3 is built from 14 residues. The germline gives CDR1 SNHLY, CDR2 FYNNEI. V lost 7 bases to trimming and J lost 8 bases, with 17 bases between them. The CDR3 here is CASKNGRWEEKLFF. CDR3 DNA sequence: TGTGCCAGCAAGAACGGGAGGTGGGAGGAAAAACTGTTTTTT.

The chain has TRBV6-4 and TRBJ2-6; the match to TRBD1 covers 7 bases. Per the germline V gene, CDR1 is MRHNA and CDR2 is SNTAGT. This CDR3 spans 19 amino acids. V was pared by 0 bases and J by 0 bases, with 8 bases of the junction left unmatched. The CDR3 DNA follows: TGTGCCAGCAGTGACTCGAACCCCGGGACAGCCTCTGGGGCCAACGTCCTGACTTTC. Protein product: CASSDSNPGTASGANVLTF.

The CDR3 coding sequence is TGTGCCAGCAGCCAAGAGTCTGGACACCCGTTGGATACGCAGTATTTT. It codes for CASSQESGHPLDTQYF. V usage is TRBV3-1 (or the pseudogene TRBV3-2) and J usage is TRBJ2-3; a weak D match, TRBD1 (5 bases). Trimming removed 0 bases from V and 6 bases from J, with 16 bases in between. The CDR3 contains 16 residues. Per germline, CDR1 LGHDT and CDR2 YNNKEL (reference sequence).

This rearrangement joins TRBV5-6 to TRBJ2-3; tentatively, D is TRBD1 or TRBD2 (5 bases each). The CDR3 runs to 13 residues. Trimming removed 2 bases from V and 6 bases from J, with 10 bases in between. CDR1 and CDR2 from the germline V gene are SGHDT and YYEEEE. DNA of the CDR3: TGTGCCAGCAGCTTCCCATGGGGGGATACGCAGTATTTT. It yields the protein CASSFPWGDTQYF.

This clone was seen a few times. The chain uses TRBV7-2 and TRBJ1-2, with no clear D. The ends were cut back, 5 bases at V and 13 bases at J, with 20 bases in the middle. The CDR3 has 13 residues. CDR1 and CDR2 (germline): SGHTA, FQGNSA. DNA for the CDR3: TGTGCCAGCAGCCGCGAGGCAGTCGACTTTCGCACCTTC. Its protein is CASSREAVDFRTF.

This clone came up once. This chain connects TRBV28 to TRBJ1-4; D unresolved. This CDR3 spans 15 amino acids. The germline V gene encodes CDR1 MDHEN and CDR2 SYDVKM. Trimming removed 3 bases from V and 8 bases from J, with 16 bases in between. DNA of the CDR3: TGTGCCAGCAGTTTCCCTTTTCGGGGTGGGGAAAAACTGTTTTTT. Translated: CASSFPFRGGEKLFF.

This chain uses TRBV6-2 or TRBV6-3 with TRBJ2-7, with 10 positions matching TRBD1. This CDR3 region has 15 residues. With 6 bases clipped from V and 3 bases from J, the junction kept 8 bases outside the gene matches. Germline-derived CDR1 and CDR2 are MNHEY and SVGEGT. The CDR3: CASSPRGTGDYEQYV. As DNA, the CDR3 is TGTGCCAGCAGCCCGAGGGGGACAGGGGACTACGAGCAGTACGTC.

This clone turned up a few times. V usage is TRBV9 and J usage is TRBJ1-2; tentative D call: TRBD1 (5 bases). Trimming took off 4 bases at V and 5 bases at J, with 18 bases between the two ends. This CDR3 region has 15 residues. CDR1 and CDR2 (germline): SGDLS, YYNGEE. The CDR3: CASSPPQGWGYGYTF. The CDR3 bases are TGTGCCAGCAGCCCCCCCCAGGGTTGGGGTTATGGCTACACCTTC.

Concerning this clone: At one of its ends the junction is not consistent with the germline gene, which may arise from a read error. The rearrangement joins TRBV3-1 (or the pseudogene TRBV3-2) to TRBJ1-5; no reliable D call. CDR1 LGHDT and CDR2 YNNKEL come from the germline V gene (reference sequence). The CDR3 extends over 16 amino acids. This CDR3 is CASSKETPNSNQPQHF. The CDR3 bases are TGTGCCAGCAGCAAAGAGACACCTAATAGCAATCAGCCCCAGCATTTT.

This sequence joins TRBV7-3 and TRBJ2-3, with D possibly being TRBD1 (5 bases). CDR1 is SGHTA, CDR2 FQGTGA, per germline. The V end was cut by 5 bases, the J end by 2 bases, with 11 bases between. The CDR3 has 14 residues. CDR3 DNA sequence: TGTGCCAGCAGCCCAGGGCGGATCACAGATACGCAGTATTTT. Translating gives CASSPGRITDTQYF.

The CDR3 spells CASSEFIQETQYF. Here the CDR3 DNA reads TGTGCCAGCAGTGAGTTTATCCAAGAGACCCAGTACTTC. The chain combines TRBV2 with TRBJ2-5, with D unresolved. CDR1 and CDR2 from the germline V gene are SNHLY and FYNNEI. The CDR3 runs to 13 residues. V lost 3 bases, J lost 1 base, and 6 bases lay in between.

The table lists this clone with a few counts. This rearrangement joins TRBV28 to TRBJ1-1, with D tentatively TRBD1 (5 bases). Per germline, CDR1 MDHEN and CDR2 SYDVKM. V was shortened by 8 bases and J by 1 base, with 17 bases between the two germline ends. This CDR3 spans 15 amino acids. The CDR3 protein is CASDRDGVANTEAFF. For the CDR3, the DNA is TGTGCCAGCGACCGGGACGGTGTAGCGAACACTGAAGCTTTCTTT.

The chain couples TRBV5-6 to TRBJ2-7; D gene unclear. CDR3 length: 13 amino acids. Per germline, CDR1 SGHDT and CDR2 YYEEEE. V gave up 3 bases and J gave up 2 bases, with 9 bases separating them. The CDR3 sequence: CASSSTETYEQYV. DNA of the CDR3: TGTGCCAGCAGCTCAACAGAGACCTACGAGCAGTACGTC.

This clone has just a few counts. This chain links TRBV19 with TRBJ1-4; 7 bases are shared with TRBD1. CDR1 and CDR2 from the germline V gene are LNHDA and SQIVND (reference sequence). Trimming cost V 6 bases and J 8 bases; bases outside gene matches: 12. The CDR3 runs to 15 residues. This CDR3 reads CASRYRDRAPEKLFF. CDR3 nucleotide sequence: TGTGCCAGTAGATACCGAGACAGGGCCCCCGAAAAACTGTTTTTT. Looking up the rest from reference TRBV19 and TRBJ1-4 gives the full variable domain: DGGITQSPKYLFRKEGQNVTLSCEQNLNHDAMYWYRQDPGQGLRLIYYSQIVNDFQKGDIAEGYSVSREKKESFPLTVTSAQKNPTAFYLCASRYRDRAPEKLFFGSGTQLSVL.